The T cell receptor (beta chain) under discussion was sequenced for a study of CD39 and CD103 CD8 tumor-infiltrating T cells. Findings of the study overall: Blood and uninvolved lymph node rarely held DP TIL clonotypes. DP CD8 TILs seemed more oligoclonal than DN, SP and blood memory CD8.

CDR3 length: 20 amino acids. CDR1 ENHRY and CDR2 SYGVKD come from the germline V gene. The V gene end was trimmed by 0 bases and the J gene end by 2 bases; junction bases not matched to a gene: 14. For tumor-infiltrating lymphocytes, EpCAM beads were added to negative-selection T-cell enrichment of thawed cells. CCR7 was ignored; memory CD8 cells were sorted as CD8+CD4-CD45RA-. Remarks on this clone: No antigen is known for it.

Only in-frame clones appear in the TCRdb table, and some are missing; sequencing was by immunoSEQ multiplex PCR. The repertoire holds roughly 18,000 clones, with approximately 90% as singletons. What was sequenced was CD8+ T cells sorted from blood. Subset: total memory CD8 T cells (CD45RA-CCR7+/-) from blood or uninvolved lymph node. V gene TRBV10-3 combines with J gene TRBJ1-2; 11 bases are shared with TRBD1. The origin of this receptor is a human donor with head and neck squamous cell carcinoma. CDR3 sequence reads: CAISESPSWTGGAGNYGYTF. For the CDR3, the DNA is TGTGCCATCAGTGAGTCCCCGTCCTGGACAGGGGGCGCAGGGAACTATGGCTACACCTTC.